A single sample gave rise to the 19 T cell receptor beta chains below, sequenced in a study of OX40 agonist ivuxolimab in advanced cancers. The protocol was immunoSEQ multiplex PCR, while the TCRdb copy is restricted to in-frame clones and leaves out a portion. Among about 64,000 clones, around 80% were seen once, and the ten largest hold approximately 2%. Sequences were derived from CD4+ or CD8+ T cells sorted from blood, sampled in a trial of the OX40 agonist ivuxolimab. Source of these receptors: an adult with an advanced solid tumor such as melanoma, head and neck, liver or kidney cancer.

In this sample, this clone turned up a few times. The V gene is TRBV30, the J gene TRBJ1-1; D gene ambiguous. Per germline, CDR1 GTSNPN and CDR2 SVGIG (reference sequence). The ends were cut back, 4 bases at V and 1 base at J, with 7 bases in the middle. The CDR3 sequence is 12 residues long. The CDR3 coding sequence is TGTGCCTGGACCGGAGCGAACACTGAAGCTTTCTTT. It encodes CAWTGANTEAFF.

In its sample, this clone was seen a few times. This chain uses TRBV7-2 with TRBJ1-4, with 7 bases aligning to TRBD1. V dropped 4 bases and J dropped 4; count of bases not matched to a gene: 3. Germline V gene data show CDR1 as SGHTA and CDR2 as FQGNSA. This CDR3 is built from 14 residues. This CDR3 is CASSSQGVNEKLFF. The CDR3 nucleotides are TGTGCCAGCAGCTCCCAGGGGGTTAATGAAAAACTGTTTTTT.

This clone was observed once. The chain recombines TRBV9 with TRBJ1-2; 11 bases match TRBD1. Germline-derived CDR1 and CDR2 are SGDLS and YYNGEE. The CDR3 runs 15 residues. The V gene end was trimmed by 4 bases and the J gene end by 8 bases; junction bases not matched to a gene: 10. The CDR3 reads CASSSDGQGAYGYTF. DNA of the CDR3: TGTGCCAGCAGCTCTGACGGACAGGGGGCTTACGGCTACACCTTC.

The gene calls are TRBV7-9 and TRBJ2-7; a possible D gene is TRBD2 (5 bases). The CDR3 runs to 14 residues. CDR1 is SEHNR, CDR2 FQNEAQ, per germline (reference sequence). V lost 3 bases and J 2 bases, leaving 11 bases between the germline ends. CDR3 sequence reads: CASSFRTAPYEQYF. Here the CDR3 DNA reads TGTGCCAGCAGCTTCCGGACTGCGCCCTACGAGCAGTACTTC.

As regards this clone: This specimen includes other DNA sequences encoding the same CDR3. This chain links TRBV6-5 with TRBJ2-1; tentative D call: TRBD2 (6 bases). The germline CDR1 and CDR2 sequences are MNHEY and SVGAGI. Trimming took 6 bases from V and 0 from J, leaving 12 bases between them. The CDR3 contains 15 residues. CDR3: CASSQEGSSYNEQFF. Here the CDR3 DNA reads TGTGCCAGCAGCCAGGAGGGAAGCTCCTACAATGAGCAGTTCTTC.

The gene calls are TRBV10-1 and TRBJ2-2; D is possibly TRBD2 (5 bases). Germline V lookup: CDR1 WNHNN, CDR2 SYGVQD (reference sequence). This CDR3 region has 16 residues. Trimming removed 3 bases from V and 6 bases from J, with 17 bases in between. This CDR3 reads CASSEAVGIGAGELFF. DNA for the CDR3: TGCGCCAGCAGTGAAGCCGTGGGGATCGGGGCCGGGGAGCTGTTTTTT.

The chain recombines TRBV4-1 with TRBJ2-7; D might be TRBD1 (6 bases). CDR1 is MGHRA and CDR2 is YSYEKL in the germline V gene. Deletions cut 3 bases from V and 2 bases from J, with 14 bases between. The CDR3 is made up of 15 amino acids. This CDR3 reads CASSHAGQIPYEQYF. As DNA, the CDR3 is TGCGCCAGCAGCCATGCCGGACAGATCCCCTACGAGCAGTACTTC.

V and J are TRBV6-1 and TRBJ2-3, with D perhaps being TRBD1 or TRBD2 (5 bases each). Trimming shortened V by 2 bases and J by 3 bases, and 12 bases separated the two germline ends. The CDR3 sequence is 15 residues long. Germline-derived CDR1 and CDR2 are MNHNS and SASEGT. CDR3 DNA: TGTGCCAGCAGTGAACCGGGACGAGGAACAGATACGCAGTATTTT. Its translation is CASSEPGRGTDTQYF.

V usage is TRBV6-1 and J usage is TRBJ2-7; TRBD2 agrees at 12 bases. With 8 bases clipped from V and 4 bases from J, the junction kept 6 bases outside the gene matches. The length of the CDR3 is 14 residues. Germline V lookup: CDR1 MNHNS, CDR2 SASEGT. In nucleotides, the CDR3 is TGTGCCAGCTCACGGACTAGCGGGGTGTACGAGCAGTACTTC. Encoded protein: CASSRTSGVYEQYF.

The CDR3 region has the DNA TGTGCCAGCAGCTTTCCTAGGCGGGGGAGCTCGCGCGCACTGAGTGAGCAGTTCTTC. This codes for CASSFPRRGSSRALSEQFF. The genes are TRBV7-8 and TRBJ2-1, with 7 positions matching TRBD2. Germline values: CDR1 SGHVS, CDR2 FQNEAQ. The CDR3 totals 19 residues. J was trimmed by 9 bases and V by 3 bases; bases with no gene match: 23.

The CDR3 sequence is CASSFEAGNQPQHF. For the CDR3, the DNA is TGTGCCAGCAGTTTCGAAGCAGGAAATCAGCCCCAGCATTTT. V gene TRBV28 combines with J gene TRBJ1-5; D is unclear. Trimming left V 3 bases short and J 4 bases short, with 10 bases between. Germline CDR1 reads MDHEN; CDR2 reads SYDVKM. The CDR3 spans 14 residues.

A few counts support this clone. The chain combines TRBV19 with TRBJ2-5, with D maybe TRBD1 (6 bases). CDR1 and CDR2 (germline): LNHDA, SQIVND (reference sequence). Trimming left V 7 bases short and J 5 bases short, with 8 bases between. The CDR3 has 11 amino acids. The CDR3 DNA reads TGTGCCAGTACGAGGGGGGAGACCCAGTACTTC. Translated, it gives CASTRGETQYF. The full variable domain, in which reference TRBV19 and TRBJ2-5 provide the parts outside the CDR3, is DGGITQSPKYLFRKEGQNVTLSCEQNLNHDAMYWYRQDPGQGLRLIYYSQIVNDFQKGDIAEGYSVSREKKESFPLTVTSAQKNPTAFYLCASTRGETQYFGPGTRLLVL.

This rearrangement joins TRBV15 to TRBJ2-1, with 13 bases matching TRBD2. The CDR3 covers 16 residues. V shed 3 bases, J shed 4 bases, and the junction held 3 bases outside the gene matches. The germline V gene has CDR1 LNHNV and CDR2 YYDKDF (reference sequence). CDR3 sequence: CATSSRLAGGYNEQFF. The CDR3 DNA reads TGTGCCACCAGCAGCCGACTAGCGGGAGGTTACAATGAGCAGTTCTTC.

The genes are TRBV6-1 and TRBJ2-3; 10 nucleotides line up with TRBD2. Germline CDR1 and CDR2: MNHNS and SASEGT. The CDR3 covers 15 residues. J gave up 4 bases and V 7 bases, and 8 bases lay outside the gene matches. CDR3 in DNA: TGTGCCAGCACCCGAGCGGGGGGGCTCGCAGATACGCAGTATTTT. Translation gives CASTRAGGLADTQYF.

V and J are TRBV5-1 and TRBJ1-5; D is unclear. The V end was cut by 3 bases, the J end by 5 bases, with 9 bases between. The CDR3 is 13 amino acids. Germline V CDR1 and CDR2: SGHRS, YFSETQ. The CDR3 here is CASSSDPHQPQHF. CDR3 nucleotides: TGCGCCAGCAGCTCCGACCCCCATCAGCCCCAGCATTTT.

This chain joins TRBV5-1 and TRBJ1-1; a possible D gene is TRBD1 (6 bases). The V gene lost 7 bases and the J gene lost 0 bases, with 10 bases spanning the gap. Germline assignment: CDR1 SGHRS and CDR2 YFSETQ. CDR3 length: 13 amino acids. The CDR3, as DNA: TGCGCCAGCTCAGGGGACATGAACACTGAAGCTTTCTTT. Translated, it gives CASSGDMNTEAFF.

This chain connects TRBV7-9 to TRBJ2-7, with 8 nucleotides matching TRBD2. This CDR3 comprises 13 residues. Per germline, CDR1 SEHNR and CDR2 FQNEAQ (reference sequence). J gave up 2 bases and V 5 bases, and 2 bases lay outside the gene matches. The CDR3 loop reads CASSQRGTYEQYF. In DNA form, the CDR3 reads TGTGCCAGCAGCCAGCGGGGGACCTACGAGCAGTACTTC.

The V call is TRBV2, the J call TRBJ2-3; TRBD2 matches 8 bases. Germline CDR1 and CDR2: SNHLY and FYNNEI. V was clipped by 7 bases and J by 4 bases; unmatched bases: 16. The CDR3 is made up of 17 amino acids. CDR3 loop: CASKFMGLVSLSDTQYF. CDR3 nucleotides: TGTGCCAGCAAGTTTATGGGACTAGTTTCTTTGTCAGATACGCAGTATTTT.

The rearrangement joins TRBV28 to TRBJ2-5; D possibly uses TRBD1 or TRBD2 (5 bases each). The length of the CDR3 is 14 residues. Trimming cost V 3 bases and J 4 bases, with 12 bases left between them. Germline V CDR1 and CDR2: MDHEN, SYDVKM. The CDR3 DNA is TGTGCCAGCAGTTTGGGGACGCATGGAGAGACCCAGTACTTC. It encodes CASSLGTHGETQYF.